This T cell receptor (beta chain) was recorded in a study of identical twins (dated by TCRdb to 2016 to 2017). In the study overall: TCR alpha and beta repertoires from monozygotic twins, unrelated adults of various ages and cord blood were deep-sequenced to test whether fetal clonotypes persist. To rule out contamination, replicate twin experiments were performed at different times with different library preparation protocols.

Study-wide conclusions, independent of this receptor: In beta out-of-frame sequences, excess twin sharing was weaker, because having fewer shared sequences lowered the signal-to-noise ratio. In monozygotic twins, out-of-frame TCR alpha sharing was systematically underestimated by recombination models, although the models agreed with sharing between unrelated individuals. Invariant T cells such as MAIT and iNKT could partly confound zero-insertion analyses, although diverse VJ usage argued against such confounding for most clonotypes. Abundant cord blood beta clonotypes had fewer insertions, young adult naive repertoires showed a similar but weaker trend, and memory repertoires showed no such trend. Conclusions relied on cross-sectional statistical analysis, since the same donors could not be followed over many years. Compared with coincidental sharing between unrelated individuals, an excess of low generation-probability sequences was observed among out-of-frame TCR alpha sequences shared between twins.

The table lists this clonotype with a few counts. The target of this receptor is not known. Base qualities are not recorded, but no much larger clone differs from it by a single base. Receptor amplification or capture employed 5' RACE. The sample was run on an Illumina HiSeq 2000. Template switching added a universal primer binding site, and the final cDNA carried a unique molecular identifier that allowed TCR cDNA molecules to be counted accurately. Specific primers in the conserved constant-segment region were used to synthesize first-strand cDNA for the TCR alpha and beta chains. To control for contamination, every cDNA library was double barcoded, receiving both a SMART-Mk sample barcode and Illumina barcodes. TruSeq adapter sequences, together with Illumina sample barcodes, were added in two successive PCR steps. The Illumina HiSeq platform was used with custom primers to sequence TCR alpha and beta cDNA libraries. Concerning the study's data processing: Unique molecular identifiers were extracted from raw reads with MiGEC, and CDR3 positions were determined with MiXCR. Recombination models were inferred per individual with the repgenHMM and IGoR tools using an EM algorithm. The tcR package in R was used for shared clonotype analysis, with sharing normalized by the product of cloneset sizes. To study raw recombination free of thymic and clonal selection effects, out-of-frame nonproductive sequences were analyzed. The raw public data were reprocessed by TCRdb itself: fastp quality trimming at Q25, MiXCR clonotype calling, in-frame beta chains only. Under each unique CDR3 protein, matching rows form one entry showing the most common genes and DNA. Clone size and V and J calls follow TCRdb, not the original study. Across this sample there are 350,000 to 600,000 distinct CDR3 sequences, with approximately 14% seen only once. In total, the top ten clones hold over 0.5% of the sample.

Every donor was a healthy Caucasian. Three pairs of female monozygotic twins, all aged roughly 18 to 29 years, were included in the twin cohort. Positive isolation kits from Invitrogen were used to isolate the CD4+ and CD8+ T cell populations. These data were likewise used in another study, on yellow fever vaccine responses in identical twins. Taken from the second paper: The authors reported that the T cell response to vaccination in identical twins appeared partly convergent and partly personalized. In the study, vaccine-responding T cell clones were precisely tracked in identical twins.

The sample consisted of CD4+ T cells sorted from blood. This TCR derives from a woman younger than 30 in good health.

CDR3 loop: CSASLTGRVGYTF. The nucleotide sequence is TGCAGTGCTAGCCTGACAGGCCGCGTGGGCTACACCTTC. Here the chain combines TRBV20-1 and TRBJ1-2; TRBD1 is possibly the D segment (6 matching bases). CDR1 DFQATT and CDR2 SNEGSKA were looked up in the germline V gene (reference sequence). The CDR3 runs 13 amino acids, cysteine and phenylalanine included. The entry retains the CDR3 DNA only, 39 bases that are in frame from base 1. V loses 3 bases of germline sequence and J loses 8 bases, and the interval between the two ends is 16 bases.